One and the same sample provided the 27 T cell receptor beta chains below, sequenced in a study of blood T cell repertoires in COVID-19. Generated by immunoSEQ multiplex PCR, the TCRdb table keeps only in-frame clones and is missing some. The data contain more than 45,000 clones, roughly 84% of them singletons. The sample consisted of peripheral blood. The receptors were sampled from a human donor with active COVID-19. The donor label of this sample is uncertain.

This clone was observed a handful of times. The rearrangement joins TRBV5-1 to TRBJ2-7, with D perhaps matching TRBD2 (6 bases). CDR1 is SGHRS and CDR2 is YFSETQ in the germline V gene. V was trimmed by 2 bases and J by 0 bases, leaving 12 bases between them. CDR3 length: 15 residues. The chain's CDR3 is CASSFRDSSSYEQYF. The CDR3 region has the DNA TGCGCCAGCAGCTTCCGGGACTCGAGCTCCTACGAGCAGTACTTC.

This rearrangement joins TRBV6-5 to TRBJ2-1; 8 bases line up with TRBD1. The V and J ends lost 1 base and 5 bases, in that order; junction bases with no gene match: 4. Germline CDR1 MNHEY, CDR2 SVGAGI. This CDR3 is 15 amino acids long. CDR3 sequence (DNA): TGTGCCAGCAGTTACTTCCAGGGGGCCGACAATGAGCAGTTCTTC. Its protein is CASSYFQGADNEQFF.

The CDR3: CASPYPGVHLQETQYF. The CDR3 DNA reads as TGTGCCAGCCCCTATCCCGGGGTACACCTCCAAGAGACCCAGTACTTC. This sequence joins TRBV10-3 and TRBJ2-5, with D perhaps matching TRBD2 (5 bases). Germline V lookup: CDR1 ENHRY, CDR2 SYGVKD. Trimming removed 10 bases from V and 1 base from J, with 22 bases in between. The CDR3 runs to 16 residues.

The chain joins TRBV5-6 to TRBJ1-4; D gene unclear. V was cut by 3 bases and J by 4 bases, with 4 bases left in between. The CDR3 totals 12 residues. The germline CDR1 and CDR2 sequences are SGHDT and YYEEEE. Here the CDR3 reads CASSYGNEKLFF. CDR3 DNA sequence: TGTGCCAGCAGCTACGGTAATGAAAAACTGTTTTTT.

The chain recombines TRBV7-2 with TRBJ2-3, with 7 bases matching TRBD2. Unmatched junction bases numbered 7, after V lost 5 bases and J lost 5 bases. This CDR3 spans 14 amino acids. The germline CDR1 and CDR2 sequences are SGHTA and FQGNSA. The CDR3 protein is CASSKLGGGDTQYF. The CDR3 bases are TGTGCCAGCAGCAAGCTTGGGGGGGGAGATACGCAGTATTTT.

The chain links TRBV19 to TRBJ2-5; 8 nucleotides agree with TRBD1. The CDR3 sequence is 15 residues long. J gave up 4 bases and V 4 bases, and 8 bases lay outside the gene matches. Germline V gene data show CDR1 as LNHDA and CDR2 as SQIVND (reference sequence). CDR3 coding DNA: TGTGCCAGTAGTACGGACAGGGTTTCAGCAGAGACCCAGTACTTC. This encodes CASSTDRVSAETQYF.

CDR3 sequence (DNA): TGTGCCAGCAGCGGAATGACTAGCGGAAAAGCACCGAGGGCCAAAAACATTCAGTACTTC. Protein: CASSGMTSGKAPRAKNIQYF. The gene calls are TRBV5-4 and TRBJ2-4; 9 nucleotides agree with TRBD2. V was clipped by 4 bases and J by 1 base; unmatched bases: 18. Germline V gene data show CDR1 as SGHNT and CDR2 as YYREEE (reference sequence). This CDR3 has 20 residues.

The CDR3 DNA follows: TGCGCCAGCAGCTTGCGGCAGGGGGGCAATGAGCAGTTCTTC. This gives the protein CASSLRQGGNEQFF. The genes are TRBV5-1 and TRBJ2-1, with a tentative D call TRBD1 (7 bases). Germline lookup yields CDR1 SGHRS and CDR2 YFSETQ. The CDR3 consists of 14 residues. The V end lost 1 base, the J end lost 6 bases, and 11 bases lay between the germline ends.

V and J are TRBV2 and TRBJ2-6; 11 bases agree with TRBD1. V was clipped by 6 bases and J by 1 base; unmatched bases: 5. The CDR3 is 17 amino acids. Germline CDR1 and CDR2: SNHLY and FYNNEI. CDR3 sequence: CASRRDRGVSGANVLTF. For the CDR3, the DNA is TGTGCCAGCAGGAGGGACAGGGGGGTGTCTGGGGCCAACGTCCTGACTTTC.

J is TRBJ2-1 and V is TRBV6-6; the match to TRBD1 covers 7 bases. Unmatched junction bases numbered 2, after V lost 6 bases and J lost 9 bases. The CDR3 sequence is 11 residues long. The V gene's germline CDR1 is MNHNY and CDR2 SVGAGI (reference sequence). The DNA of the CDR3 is TGTGCCAGCAGACAGGGGTCTGAGCAGTTCTTC. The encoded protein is CASRQGSEQFF.

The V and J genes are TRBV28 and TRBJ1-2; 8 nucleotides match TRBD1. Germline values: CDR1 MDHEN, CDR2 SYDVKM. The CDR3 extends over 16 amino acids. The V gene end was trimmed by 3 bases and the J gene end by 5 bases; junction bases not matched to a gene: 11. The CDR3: CASSLLTGAFDYGYTF. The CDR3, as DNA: TGTGCCAGCAGTTTGCTGACAGGGGCTTTCGATTATGGCTACACCTTC.

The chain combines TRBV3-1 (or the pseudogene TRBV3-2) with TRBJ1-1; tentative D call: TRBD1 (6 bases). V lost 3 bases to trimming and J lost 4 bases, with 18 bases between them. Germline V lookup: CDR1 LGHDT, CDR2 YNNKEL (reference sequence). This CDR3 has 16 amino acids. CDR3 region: CASSHTRTVWTTEAFF. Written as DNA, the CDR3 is TGTGCCAGCAGCCATACAAGGACAGTGTGGACCACTGAAGCTTTCTTT.

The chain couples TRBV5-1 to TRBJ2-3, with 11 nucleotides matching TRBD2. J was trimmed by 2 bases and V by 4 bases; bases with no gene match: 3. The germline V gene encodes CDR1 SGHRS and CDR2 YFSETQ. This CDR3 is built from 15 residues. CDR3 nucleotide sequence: TGCGCCAGCAGCATAGCGGGGGGGGTCACAGATACGCAGTATTTT. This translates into CASSIAGGVTDTQYF.

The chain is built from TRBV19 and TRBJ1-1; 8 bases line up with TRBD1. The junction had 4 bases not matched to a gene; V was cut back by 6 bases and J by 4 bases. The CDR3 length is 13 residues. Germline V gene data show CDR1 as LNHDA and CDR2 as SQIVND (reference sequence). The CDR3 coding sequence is TGTGCCAGTAGGACGACAGGGGCCACTGAAGCTTTCTTT. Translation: CASRTTGATEAFF.

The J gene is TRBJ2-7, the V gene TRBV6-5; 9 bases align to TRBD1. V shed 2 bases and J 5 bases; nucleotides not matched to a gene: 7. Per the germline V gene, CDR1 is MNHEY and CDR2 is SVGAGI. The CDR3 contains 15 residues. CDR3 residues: CASSYLGTGSDEQYF. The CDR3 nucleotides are TGTGCCAGCAGTTACCTCGGGACAGGGAGCGACGAGCAGTACTTC.

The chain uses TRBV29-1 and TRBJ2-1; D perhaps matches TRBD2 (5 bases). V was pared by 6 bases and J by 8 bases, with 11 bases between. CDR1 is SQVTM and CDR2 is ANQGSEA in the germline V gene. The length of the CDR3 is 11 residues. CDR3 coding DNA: TGCAGCGTCAGGACTGTGGATGAGCAGTTCTTC. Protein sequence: CSVRTVDEQFF.

The CDR3 region is CASSLNRVGGYTF. The CDR3 nucleotides read TGTGCCAGCAGCTTAAACAGGGTTGGGGGCTACACCTTC. The V call is TRBV7-2, the J call TRBJ1-2; TRBD1 is a possible D gene (6 bases). Between the trimmed V and J ends, which lost 2 bases and 8 bases, there was a span of 12 bases. CDR3 length: 13 residues. Germline CDR1 SGHTA, CDR2 FQGNSA.

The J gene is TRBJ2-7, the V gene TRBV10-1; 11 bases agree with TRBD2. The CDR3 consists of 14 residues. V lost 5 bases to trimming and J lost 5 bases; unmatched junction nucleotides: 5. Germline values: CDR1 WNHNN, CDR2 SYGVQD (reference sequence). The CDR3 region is CASSFSGGVHEQYF. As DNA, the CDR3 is TGCGCCAGCAGTTTTAGCGGGGGGGTCCACGAGCAGTACTTC.

The DNA for the CDR3 is TGCGCCAGCAGCTCCGCAGGACAGATCTCCTATGGCTACACCTTC. It specifies CASSSAGQISYGYTF. The J gene is TRBJ1-2, the V gene TRBV5-1, with D perhaps TRBD1 (6 bases). Germline V lookup: CDR1 SGHRS, CDR2 YFSETQ. This CDR3 is 15 amino acids long. Trimming took 3 bases from V and 4 from J, leaving 16 bases between them.

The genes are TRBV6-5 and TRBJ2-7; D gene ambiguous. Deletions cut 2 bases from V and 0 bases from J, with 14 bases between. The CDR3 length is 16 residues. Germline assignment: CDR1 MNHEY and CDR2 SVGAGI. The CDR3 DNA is TGTGCCAGCAGTTACAGTCTGCGATACAGCTCCTACGAGCAGTACTTC. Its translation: CASSYSLRYSSYEQYF.

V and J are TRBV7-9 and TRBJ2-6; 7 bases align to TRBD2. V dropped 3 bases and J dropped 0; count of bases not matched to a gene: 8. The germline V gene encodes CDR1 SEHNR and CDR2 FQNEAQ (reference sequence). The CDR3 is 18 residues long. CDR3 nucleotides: TGTGCCAGCAGCTTCGTCGCGGGGGTCTTCTCTGGGGCCAACGTCCTGACTTTC. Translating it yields CASSFVAGVFSGANVLTF.

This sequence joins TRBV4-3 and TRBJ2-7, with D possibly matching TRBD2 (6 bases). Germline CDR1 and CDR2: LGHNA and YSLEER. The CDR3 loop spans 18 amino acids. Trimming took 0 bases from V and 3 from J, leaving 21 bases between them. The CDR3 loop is CASSQESTGGYEIYEQYF. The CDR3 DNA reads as TGCGCCAGCAGCCAAGAGTCGACCGGGGGATATGAAATCTACGAGCAGTACTTC.

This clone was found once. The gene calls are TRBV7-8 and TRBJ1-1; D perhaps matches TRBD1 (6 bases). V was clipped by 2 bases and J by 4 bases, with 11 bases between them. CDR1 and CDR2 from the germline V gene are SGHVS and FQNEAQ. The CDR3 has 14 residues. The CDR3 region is CASSLNREGTEAFF. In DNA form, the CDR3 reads TGTGCCAGCAGCTTAAACAGGGAGGGCACTGAAGCTTTCTTT.

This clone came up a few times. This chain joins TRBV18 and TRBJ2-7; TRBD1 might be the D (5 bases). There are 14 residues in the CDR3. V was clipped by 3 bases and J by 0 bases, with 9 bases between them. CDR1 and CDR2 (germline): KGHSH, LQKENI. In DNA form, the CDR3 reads TGTGCCAGCTCACCTTCTGACAGCTCCTACGAGCAGTACTTC. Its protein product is CASSPSDSSYEQYF.

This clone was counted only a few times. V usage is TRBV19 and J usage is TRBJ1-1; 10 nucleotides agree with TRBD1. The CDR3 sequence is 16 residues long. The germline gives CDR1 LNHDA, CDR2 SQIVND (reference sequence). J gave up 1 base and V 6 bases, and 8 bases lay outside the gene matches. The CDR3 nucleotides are TGTGCCAGTAGACCCGACAGGGGGCGGGCGAACACTGAAGCTTTCTTT. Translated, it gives CASRPDRGRANTEAFF.

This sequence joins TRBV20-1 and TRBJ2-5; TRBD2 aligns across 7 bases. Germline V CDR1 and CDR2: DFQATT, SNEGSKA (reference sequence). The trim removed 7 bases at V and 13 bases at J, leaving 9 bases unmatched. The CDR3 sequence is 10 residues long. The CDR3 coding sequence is TGCAGTGTTAAGTCCGAGCGGGGGTACTTC. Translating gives CSVKSERGYF.

The CDR3 reads CASSPTQGLRGYTF. CDR3 in DNA: TGTGCCAGCAGCCCAACACAGGGGTTACGGGGCTACACCTTC. The chain links TRBV7-9 to TRBJ1-2, with 7 positions matching TRBD1. Germline assignment: CDR1 SEHNR and CDR2 FQNEAQ (reference sequence). The trim removed 5 bases at V and 8 bases at J, leaving 11 bases unmatched. The CDR3 covers 14 residues.